This paragraph reports one T cell receptor (beta chain). What it binds is not known. The CDR3 contains 14 residues. Trimming shortened V by 2 bases and J by 4 bases, and 12 bases separated the two germline ends. CDR1 is MNHNY and CDR2 is SVGAGI in the germline V gene (reference sequence). The sample is drawn from a study of shared clonotypes between healthy human individuals. Study findings and constraints: Clonotype sharing across several donors was observed for 4.5% to 6.5% of naive CD4 clonotypes.

Method: immunoSEQ multiplex PCR; TCRdb's copy keeps in-frame clones and lacks some. The sample lists fewer than 400,000 clones, approximately 74% seen once, with over 9% in the top ten. The gene calls are TRBV6-6 and TRBJ2-7, with D possibly TRBD2 on 5 matching bases. Sample: memory CD4+ T cells sorted from blood. Subset meaning: CD45RA-negative fraction. The sequence came from a man under 40 in good health. CDR3 nucleotides: TGTGCCAGCAGTTACACGGGGAGTTTGTACGAGCAGTACTTC. Amino acids: CASSYTGSLYEQYF.